These T cell receptor beta chains were read from a single sample in a study of shared clonotypes between healthy human individuals. Profiling relied on immunoSEQ multiplex PCR, and the TCRdb table lists in-frame clones only, not all of them. The table records some 2.1 million clones, over 85% of them present only once. The sequenced sample consisted of naive CD8+ T cells from PBMCs. All receptors come from a man aged 18 to 30 in good health. Some clones in this sample may be carry-over from other donors' samples. The CDR3 runs from the conserved cysteine through the conserved F or W. Fields, in order: J gene, D gene, clone size, CDR3 length, V gene, CDR3 DNA, CDR3 protein. A D gene is named only where the DNA matches it firmly. Only part of the rows carry a size: once, few, many, or a class if the clone is expanded.

TRBJ2-3 | NA | NA | 18 | TRBV25-1 | TGTGCCAGCAGTCTATGGGCAGGGCCCGATCTTAGCACAGATACGCAGTATTTT | CASSLWAGPDLSTDTQYF
TRBJ1-2 | TRBD1 | NA | 14 | TRBV28 | TGTGCCAGCAGTTACAGGGGGCTGAACTATGGCTACACCTTC | CASSYRGLNYGYTF
TRBJ1-2 | NA | NA | 12 | TRBV7-9 | TGTGCCAGCACCCTGGACGGAGCAGCCTACACCTTC | CASTLDGAAYTF
TRBJ2-7 | NA | NA | 14 | TRBV27 | TGTGCCAGCAGTTTTGTTTCACAGACCTACGAGCAGTACTTC | CASSFVSQTYEQYF
TRBJ2-7 | NA | NA | 14 | TRBV6-5 | TGTGCCAGCAGTTACATTAGCGGTCCCAGGGTGCAGTACTTC | CASSYISGPRVQYF
TRBJ2-7 | NA | NA | 15 | TRBV30 | TGTGCCTGGAGGAGGGGCACGGGAGTTTCCTACGAGCAGTACTTC | CAWRRGTGVSYEQYF
TRBJ1-3 | TRBD1 | NA | 15 | TRBV7-9 | TGTGCCAGCAGCTTAGAAGAAGGGGGCCCGAACACCATATATTTT | CASSLEEGGPNTIYF
TRBJ2-7 | TRBD2 | NA | 13 | TRBV19 | TGTGCCAGTAGTACCGGACTAGACTACGAGCAGTACTTC | CASSTGLDYEQYF
TRBJ2-7 | NA | NA | 12 | TRBV30 | TGTGCCTGGGGGCTCGCTTTTCCCGAGCAGTACTTC | CAWGLAFPEQYF
TRBJ1-1 | NA | NA | 15 | TRBV5-5 | TGTGCCAGCAGCTTGGGCCAGGGGCCGGACACTGAAGCTTTCTTT | CASSLGQGPDTEAFF
TRBJ1-2 | TRBD1 | NA | 15 | TRBV6-1 | TGTGCCAGCAGTCAGACAGGGGGCCTGGACTATGGCTACACCTTC | CASSQTGGLDYGYTF
TRBJ1-1 | NA | NA | 14 | TRBV6-7 | TGTGCCAGCAGTTACCGGACAGAGAACACTGAAGCTTTCTTT | CASSYRTENTEAFF
TRBJ1-4 | NA | NA | 15 | TRBV2 | TGTGCCAGCAGCCCGGTACAGAGCAAGGCCGAAAAACTGTTTTTT | CASSPVQSKAEKLFF
TRBJ2-1 | TRBD2 | NA | 15 | TRBV19 | TGTGCCAGTTCACGGCGGGAGGGTTCCTACAATGAGCAGTTCTTC | CASSRREGSYNEQFF
TRBJ2-5 | NA | NA | 16 | TRBV4-2 | TGTGCCAGCAGCCACCCGGGGACGGGTCCACAAGAGACCCAGTACTTC | CASSHPGTGPQETQYF
TRBJ1-1 | TRBD1 | once | 16 | TRBV10-3 | TGTGCCATCAGTGACTTGGGGGACAGGGGGAAGACTGAAGCTTTCTTT | CAISDLGDRGKTEAFF
TRBJ1-5 | NA | NA | 14 | TRBV4-1 | TGCGCCAGCGCTGAAAGGGGTAGCAATCAGCCCCAGCATTTT | CASAERGSNQPQHF
TRBJ2-7 | TRBD2 | NA | 18 | TRBV28 | TGTGCCAGCAGGAGAACTACCGGGACTAGCGGGAGAGGGTACGAGCAGTACTTC | CASRRTTGTSGRGYEQYF
TRBJ1-1 | NA | NA | 17 | TRBV5-1 | TGCGCCAGCAGCCCAGGACAGATAGACAGTTTGAACACTGAAGCTTTCTTT | CASSPGQIDSLNTEAFF
TRBJ2-1 | TRBD2 | NA | 13 | TRBV5-8 | TGTGCCAGCAATCCTAGCGGGAGGGGTGAGCAGTTCTTC | CASNPSGRGEQFF
TRBJ2-6 | NA | NA | 17 | TRBV18 | TGTGCCAGCTCACCACGGAGGGACCTGCCTGGGGCCAACGTCCTGACTTTC | CASSPRRDLPGANVLTF
TRBJ2-1 | TRBD2 | NA | 16 | TRBV6-5 | TGTGCCAGCAGTTACTCGGGACTAGCGAGAGACAATGAGCAGTTCTTC | CASSYSGLARDNEQFF
TRBJ1-2 | NA | few | 17 | TRBV4-1 | TGCGCCAGCAGCCAAGATTGGGCTATGGGGCAGGGGAGTGGCTACACCTTC | CASSQDWAMGQGSGYTF
TRBJ2-6 | NA | NA | 19 | TRBV27 | TGTGCCAGCAGTTTATCGGGACCCTCCGCGGGCTCTGGGGCCAACGTCCTGACTTTC | CASSLSGPSAGSGANVLTF
TRBJ2-6 | TRBD1 | NA | 16 | TRBV27 | TGTGCCAGCAGTTTACAGGGGGCTACTGGGGCCAACGTCCTGACTTTC | CASSLQGATGANVLTF
TRBJ2-7 | NA | NA | 15 | TRBV11-2 | TGTGCCAGCAGCTCCCATCTGCGGGCAACCTACGAGCAGTACTTC | CASSSHLRATYEQYF
TRBJ1-5 | NA | NA | 17 | TRBV7-8 | TGTGCCAGCAGCTTAGCAATTCCGGGACATAATGATCAGCCCCAGCATTTT | CASSLAIPGHNDQPQHF
TRBJ2-3 | NA | NA | 15 | TRBV6-6 | TGTGCCAGCAGTTTCGCGGCCGGAGCCCCAGATACGCAGTATTTT | CASSFAAGAPDTQYF
TRBJ2-2 | TRBD2 | NA | 16 | TRBV19 | TGTGCCAGTAGTTCCCCCATAGCGGGAGCATGGGGGGAGCTGTTTTTT | CASSSPIAGAWGELFF
TRBJ2-3 | NA | once | 13 | TRBV9 | TGTGCCAGCAGCGTAGACGACACAGATACGCAGTATTTT | CASSVDDTDTQYF
TRBJ1-1 | NA | NA | 14 | TRBV28 | TGTGCCAGCAGTCCCCTTGATTATCCCACTGAAGCTTTCTTT | CASSPLDYPTEAFF
TRBJ1-2 | TRBD1 | NA | 14 | TRBV5-1 | TGCGCCAGCAGCGCGACAGGGATTGGGTATGGCTACACCTTC | CASSATGIGYGYTF
TRBJ2-7 | TRBD1 | NA | 14 | TRBV5-1 | TGCGCCAGCAGCCCGGGACAGGGGGCGTCCGAGCAGTACTTC | CASSPGQGASEQYF
TRBJ1-3 | NA | NA | 17 | TRBV29-1 | TGCAGCGTTGAAGACCGCAACGGCCCGGCGGGTGGAAACACCATATATTTT | CSVEDRNGPAGGNTIYF
TRBJ2-1 | NA | once | 15 | TRBV7-9 | TGTGCCACCCCAACCCAGGGGAGCTCCTACAATGAGCAGTTCTTC | CATPTQGSSYNEQFF
TRBJ1-1 | NA | NA | 13 | TRBV11-3 | TGTGCCAGCAGCTCAGCCCGGGGAACTGAAGCTTTCTTT | CASSSARGTEAFF
TRBJ2-7 | NA | NA | 16 | TRBV23-1 | TGCGCCAGCAGTCAATCAGGACATCCAAACCCTTACGAGCAGTACTTC | CASSQSGHPNPYEQYF
TRBJ2-7 | TRBD2 | NA | 15 | TRBV9 | TGTGCCAGCAGCAAAGCGGGGACTAGCTTCTACGAGCAGTACTTC | CASSKAGTSFYEQYF
TRBJ2-1 | TRBD2 | NA | 19 | TRBV11-2 | TGTGCCAGCAGCTTAGATCGGGCGGGAGTAGTCTTTCAGGGTAATGAGCAGTTCTTC | CASSLDRAGVVFQGNEQFF
TRBJ1-1 | NA | NA | 11 | TRBV27 | TGTGCCAGCAGGAACTATCACGAAGCTTTCTTT | CASRNYHEAFF
TRBJ1-2 | NA | NA | 13 | TRBV11-2 | TGTGCCAGCAGCCCTGGGGGCTACTATGGCTACACCTTC | CASSPGGYYGYTF
TRBJ2-3 | NA | NA | 13 | TRBV27 | TGTGCCAGCAGTTTGCGTAGCACAGATACGCAGTATTTT | CASSLRSTDTQYF
TRBJ2-7 | TRBD1 | NA | 14 | TRBV5-8 | TGTGCCAGCAGCGCTGGACAGGAGTCCTACGAGCAGTACTTC | CASSAGQESYEQYF
TRBJ2-7 | TRBD2 | NA | 15 | TRBV5-4 | TGTGCCAGCAGCTTGGCCCTAGCGGGAGCCTACGAGCAGTACTTC | CASSLALAGAYEQYF
TRBJ2-2 | TRBD1 | NA | 13 | TRBV9 | TGTGCCGGCCAGGGGGCAGAGACCGGGGAGCTGTTTTTT | CAGQGAETGELFF
TRBJ2-5 | TRBD2 | NA | 15 | TRBV7-3 | TGTGCCAGCAGCTCCGAGGCCAGCGGGAGAGAGACCCAGTACTTC | CASSSEASGRETQYF
TRBJ2-2 | NA | NA | 13 | TRBV7-9 | TGTGCCAGCAGCTCCCTGCTCACGGGGAAGCTGTTTTTT | CASSSLLTGKLFF
TRBJ2-7 | NA | NA | 15 | TRBV7-6 | TGTGCCAGCTCCCCTTTGGGGGGCCGCACGGGTGAGCAGTACTTC | CASSPLGGRTGEQYF
TRBJ1-1 | NA | NA | 15 | TRBV6-5 | TGTGCCAGCAGTCCATACGGACCGGAGAACACTGAAGCTTTCTTT | CASSPYGPENTEAFF
TRBJ2-3 | TRBD2 | NA | 15 | TRBV9 | TGTGCCAGCAGCGTAGCCGGGGGGAGAACAGATACGCAGTATTTT | CASSVAGGRTDTQYF
TRBJ2-5 | NA | NA | 12 | TRBV2 | TGTGCCAGCAGGGCTCTCGGGGAGACCCAGTACTTC | CASRALGETQYF
TRBJ1-5 | NA | NA | 15 | TRBV7-2 | TGTGCCAGCAGCTTAACGGTGTATAGCAATCAGCCCCAGCATTTT | CASSLTVYSNQPQHF
TRBJ1-1 | TRBD1 | NA | 16 | TRBV6-5 | TGTGCCAGCAGTTACAGCCGACAGGGGATGAACACTGAAGCTTTCTTT | CASSYSRQGMNTEAFF
TRBJ2-7 | NA | NA | 12 | TRBV27 | TGTGCCAGCACAGCACAGACCTACGAGCAGTACTTC | CASTAQTYEQYF
TRBJ2-7 | TRBD1 | NA | 15 | TRBV4-3 | TGCGCCAGCAGCCAAGGCACAGGGGGCTCCTACGAGCAGTACTTC | CASSQGTGGSYEQYF
TRBJ2-6 | NA | NA | 16 | TRBV28 | TGTGCCAGCAGTTCCTCCTCCGAATGGGGGGCCAACGTCCTGACTTTC | CASSSSSEWGANVLTF